These 27 T cell receptor beta chains originate from one sample sequenced in a study of T cells after yellow fever vaccination. TCRdb re-called the 5' RACE reads through MiXCR, storing one row per CDR3 protein. The sample has approximately 300,000 distinct CDR3 sequences, around 6.8% seen once. The source material was PBMCs, sampled 35 to 50 days after the first yellow fever vaccination. Source of these receptors: a man aged 18 to 29 who received the YFV17D yellow fever vaccine.

This clonotype was seen ten or more times. The V and J genes are TRBV6-2 or TRBV6-3 and TRBJ1-2; a possible D gene is TRBD1 (5 bases). The CDR3 consists of 13 residues. Trimming pared 4 bases from V and 4 bases from J, leaving 10 bases between. From germline, CDR1 is MNHEY and CDR2 SVGEGT. CDR3 sequence (DNA): TGTGCCAGCAGTTCCAGACAGTTCTATGGCTACACCTTC. Protein sequence: CASSSRQFYGYTF.

The V call is TRBV3-1, the J call TRBJ1-1; 8 nucleotides match TRBD1. CDR1 and CDR2 from the germline V gene are LGHDT and YNNKEL (reference sequence). This CDR3 region has 18 residues. V lost 2 bases, J lost 3 bases, and 14 bases stayed unmatched. CDR3 in DNA: TGTGCCAGCAGCCAACCACGGGGTGTGACAGGGGCGGACACTGAAGCTTTCTTT. Translated, it gives CASSQPRGVTGADTEAFF.

The chain has TRBV30 and TRBJ1-2; D is ambiguous. V was pared by 1 base and J by 8 bases, with 14 bases between. The CDR3 sequence is 13 residues long. Germline-derived CDR1 and CDR2 are GTSNPN and SVGIG (reference sequence). The CDR3 DNA sequence: TGTGCCTGGAGTGCCTCGGGCTCCTTGGGCTACACCTTC. It specifies CAWSASGSLGYTF. Combining the CDR3 with reference TRBV30 and TRBJ1-2 gives the whole variable domain SQTIHQWPATLVQPVGSPLSLECTVEGTSNPNLYWYRQAAGRGLQLLFYSVGIGQISSEVPQNLSASRPQDRQFILSSKKLLLSDSGFYLCAWSASGSLGYTFGSGTRLTVV.

This clonotype was observed a handful of times. The V gene is TRBV20-1, the J gene TRBJ2-1, with 10 bases identical to TRBD2. Trimming cost V 0 bases and J 4 bases; bases outside gene matches: 3. This CDR3 has 15 residues. Germline V gene sequence: CDR1 DFQATT, CDR2 SNEGSKA (reference sequence). CDR3 in DNA: TGCAGTGCTAGAGACGGGACTAGCGCTTACAATGAGCAGTTCTTC. Translated: CSARDGTSAYNEQFF.

This clonotype turned up a few times. CDR3 amino acids: CASSYSTNYNSPLHF. CDR3 bases: TGTGCCAGCAGTTACTCCACTAATTATAATTCACCCCTCCACTTT. V usage is TRBV6-5 and J usage is TRBJ1-6, with D unclear. The germline CDR1 and CDR2 sequences are MNHEY and SVGAGI. V was clipped by 0 bases and J by 4 bases, with 7 bases between them. There are 15 residues in the CDR3.

This clonotype was recorded a few times. The chain joins TRBV25-1 to TRBJ2-1; D gene unclear. CDR1 is MGHDK and CDR2 is SYGVNS in the germline V gene. The CDR3 length is 13 residues. V gave up 3 bases and J gave up 4 bases, with 7 bases separating them. The CDR3 region has the DNA TGTGCCAGCAGTGATCACGGATACAATGAGCAGTTCTTC. Translation: CASSDHGYNEQFF.

This clonotype was found a few times. This chain uses TRBV28 with TRBJ2-7, with D perhaps assigned TRBD1 or TRBD2 (5 bases each). Looked up from germline, CDR1 is MDHEN and CDR2 is SYDVKM. This CDR3 comprises 11 residues. Trimming pared 11 bases from V and 4 bases from J, leaving 12 bases between. CDR3 DNA: TGTGCCTCTAGGGGCGGGTACGAGCAGTACGTC. Protein product: CASRGGYEQYV.

The V gene is TRBV14, the J gene TRBJ2-2; 10 bases line up with TRBD2. J was trimmed by 6 bases and V by 2 bases; bases with no gene match: 3. Germline-derived CDR1 and CDR2 are SGHDN and FVKESK. The CDR3 runs 15 residues. In nucleotides, the CDR3 is TGTGCCAGCAGCCAAATTAGCGGGGGGTCCGGGGAGCTGTTTTTT. This encodes CASSQISGGSGELFF. Combining the CDR3 with reference TRBV14 and TRBJ2-2 gives the whole variable domain EAGVTQFPSHSVIEKGQTVTLRCDPISGHDNLYWYRRVMGKEIKFLLHFVKESKQDESGMPNNRFLAERTGGTYSTLKVQPAELEDSGVYFCASSQISGGSGELFFGEGSRLTVL.

A few counts support this clonotype. The rearrangement joins TRBV12-3 or TRBV12-4 to TRBJ1-1, with 7 nucleotides matching TRBD1. The CDR3 has 13 residues. V shed 6 bases and J 5 bases; nucleotides not matched to a gene: 6. CDR3: CASSLRGRTEAFF. The CDR3 coding sequence is TGTGCCAGCAGCCTCAGGGGGAGAACTGAAGCTTTCTTT.

This clonotype was detected only a few times. In nucleotides, the CDR3 is TGTGCCTGGAGTCTCCCCGCCAGCGAAGACACAGATACGCAGTATTTT. It is translated as CAWSLPASEDTDTQYF. This chain links TRBV30 with TRBJ2-3; D remains ambiguous. The V and J ends lost 2 bases and 2 bases respectively, with 17 bases between them. Germline CDR1 and CDR2: GTSNPN and SVGIG (reference sequence). The CDR3 is made up of 16 amino acids.

The rearrangement uses TRBV20-1 and TRBJ2-7; tentatively, D is TRBD2 (6 bases). V dropped 6 bases and J dropped 3 bases, with 12 bases sitting between them. CDR1 and CDR2 from the germline V gene are DFQATT and SNEGSKA (reference sequence). This CDR3 region has 12 residues. The CDR3, as DNA: TGCAGTGCCGGGCGGGACGGCTACGAGCAGTACTTC. Its protein is CSAGRDGYEQYF.

This clonotype has only a few counts. The V call is TRBV9, the J call TRBJ1-5, with 11 bases lining up with TRBD1. This CDR3 region has 15 residues. Germline trimming cut 3 bases from V and 6 bases from J; bases unmatched to any gene: 5. Germline CDR1 SGDLS, CDR2 YYNGEE. CDR3 in amino acids: CASSAGQGAGQPQHF. CDR3 sequence (DNA): TGTGCCAGCAGCGCCGGACAGGGGGCTGGTCAGCCCCAGCATTTT.

This clonotype was seen a few times. The chain recombines TRBV5-1 with TRBJ2-4; D is possibly TRBD2 (7 bases). This CDR3 is built from 18 residues. V was trimmed by 4 bases and J by 1 base, leaving 21 bases between them. Looked up from germline, CDR1 is SGHRS and CDR2 is YFSETQ. The CDR3 loop is CASSASQQGGWAKNIQYF. CDR3 bases: TGCGCCAGCAGCGCCTCACAACAGGGAGGGTGGGCCAAAAACATTCAGTACTTC.

V is TRBV4-2 and J is TRBJ2-3, with D possibly being TRBD2 (6 bases). This CDR3 comprises 17 residues. Per the germline V gene, CDR1 is LGHNA and CDR2 is YNFKEQ. The V and J ends lost 0 bases and 2 bases respectively, with 15 bases between them. The CDR3 coding sequence is TGTGCCAGCAGCCAAGAGGAGGGGACCTCTCCCACAGATACGCAGTATTTT. Encoded protein: CASSQEEGTSPTDTQYF.

In this sample, this clonotype turned up a few times. V is TRBV5-1 and J is TRBJ2-6; D unresolved. The germline V gene encodes CDR1 SGHRS and CDR2 YFSETQ. This CDR3 comprises 18 residues. The V gene lost 6 bases and the J gene lost 2 bases, with 21 bases spanning the gap. CDR3 sequence (DNA): TGCGCCAGCAACAAACAGCCTTCCCCTTTGACTGGGGCCAACGTCCTGACTTTC. Protein product: CASNKQPSPLTGANVLTF. Looking up the rest from reference TRBV5-1 and TRBJ2-6 gives the full variable domain: KAGVTQTPRYLIKTRGQQVTLSCSPISGHRSVSWYQQTPGQGLQFLFEYFSETQRNKGNFPGRFSGRQFSNSRSEMNVSTLELGDSALYLCASNKQPSPLTGANVLTFGAGSRLTVL.

The table lists this clonotype with a few counts. This sequence joins TRBV20-1 and TRBJ1-1, with 7 bases identical to TRBD1. The J segment lost 2 bases and the V segment lost 8 bases, leaving 11 bases of the junction unmatched. CDR1 is DFQATT and CDR2 is SNEGSKA in the germline V gene (reference sequence). The CDR3 consists of 14 residues. The CDR3 DNA reads as TGCAGTAGAAAACAGGGGTTCATAAACACTGAAGCTTTCTTT. As protein: CSRKQGFINTEAFF.

The genes are TRBV5-4 and TRBJ1-1; no reliable D call. V lost 0 bases and J lost 3, with 12 bases in between. Germline assignment: CDR1 SGHNT and CDR2 YYREEE (reference sequence). The CDR3 is 15 residues long. The chain's CDR3 is CASSLERRVDTEAFF. The CDR3 nucleotides are TGTGCCAGCAGCTTGGAGCGGAGGGTCGACACTGAAGCTTTCTTT.

The rearrangement uses TRBV2 and TRBJ2-2, with D perhaps being TRBD1 or TRBD2 (6 bases each). The CDR3 covers 14 residues. V dropped 7 bases and J dropped 5 bases, with 14 bases sitting between them. The germline gives CDR1 SNHLY, CDR2 FYNNEI. CDR3 sequence reads: CASNTGGSTGELFF. The CDR3 DNA is TGTGCCAGCAACACCGGGGGCTCGACCGGGGAGCTGTTTTTT.

This clonotype was counted at least ten times. The genes are TRBV7-9 and TRBJ2-1; D gene unclear. Germline-derived CDR1 and CDR2 are SEHNR and FQNEAQ (reference sequence). The V end lost 5 bases, the J end lost 6 bases, and 17 bases lay between the germline ends. CDR3 length equals 15 residues. The CDR3 DNA sequence: TGTGCCAGCAGCCTGACCTTTCCCTCGGGCAATGAGCAGTTCTTC. It specifies CASSLTFPSGNEQFF.

The chain employs TRBV30 and TRBJ2-4; D perhaps matches TRBD1 (6 bases). V was trimmed by 3 bases and J by 4 bases, leaving 16 bases between them. The CDR3 is 15 amino acids. Per the germline V gene, CDR1 is GTSNPN and CDR2 is SVGIG (reference sequence). DNA for the CDR3: TGTGCCTGGAGCGCACCCGGGACACTGAAAAACATTCAGTACTTC. It translates to CAWSAPGTLKNIQYF.

There are many counts of this clonotype. The rearrangement uses TRBV7-9 and TRBJ2-3; D gene ambiguous. Trimming removed 5 bases at V and 7 bases at J, with 13 bases between. The CDR3 spans 13 residues. Per germline, CDR1 SEHNR and CDR2 FQNEAQ (reference sequence). The CDR3 nucleotides are TGTGCCAGCAGCCCACCCTATTTATATACGCAGTATTTT. Its translation is CASSPPYLYTQYF.

This chain links TRBV12-3 or TRBV12-4 with TRBJ1-2, with unresolved D. V dropped 0 bases and J dropped 4 bases, with 15 bases sitting between them. There are 16 residues in the CDR3. The CDR3 sequence is CASSLAPLEIAYGYTF. CDR3 sequence (DNA): TGTGCCAGCAGTTTAGCCCCCCTGGAGATCGCCTATGGCTACACCTTC.

This clonotype has a handful of counts. V usage is TRBV7-9 and J usage is TRBJ1-1, with TRBD1 matching over 10 bases. The CDR3 has 17 residues. CDR1 is SEHNR, CDR2 FQNEAQ, per germline (reference sequence). The junction had 9 bases not matched to a gene; V was cut back by 4 bases and J by 1 base. The CDR3 loop reads CASSSTGGLEGNTEAFF. DNA for the CDR3: TGTGCCAGCAGCTCGACAGGGGGCCTGGAGGGGAACACTGAAGCTTTCTTT.

This clonotype was recorded at least ten times. The V call is TRBV4-2, the J call TRBJ2-1; 12 bases line up with TRBD2. The CDR3 has 19 residues. CDR1 is LGHNA and CDR2 is YNFKEQ in the germline V gene. Trimming took 5 bases from V and 2 from J; bases not matched to a gene: 13. CDR3: CASSATGTSGRIAYNEQFF. The CDR3 coding sequence is TGTGCCAGCAGCGCGACAGGGACTAGCGGGCGAATCGCCTACAATGAGCAGTTCTTC.

This clonotype was observed a handful of times. This sequence joins TRBV2 and TRBJ2-1, with 13 bases matching TRBD2. Germline V lookup: CDR1 SNHLY, CDR2 FYNNEI. V trimming: 4 bases; J trimming: 6 bases; junction bases outside the gene matches: 9. The CDR3 extends over 17 amino acids. The CDR3 protein is CASSARTSGGGANEQFF. The CDR3 nucleotides read TGTGCCAGCAGTGCCCGGACTAGCGGGGGAGGGGCCAATGAGCAGTTCTTC.

This clonotype came up a few times. J is TRBJ2-1 and V is TRBV5-1, with 7 bases that match TRBD2. J was trimmed by 12 bases and V by 4 bases; bases with no gene match: 22. The CDR3 is 17 residues long. Germline V gives CDR1 SGHRS, CDR2 YFSETQ. The CDR3 reads CASSPLERGAASPLQFF. CDR3 coding DNA: TGCGCCAGCAGCCCCCTGGAGCGGGGCGCCGCTTCCCCCCTGCAGTTCTTC.

This clonotype was detected a few times. The chain couples TRBV28 to TRBJ1-1; no firm D call. This CDR3 region has 12 residues. The V gene lost 6 bases and the J gene lost 10 bases, with 15 bases spanning the gap. CDR1 and CDR2 (germline): MDHEN, SYDVKM. DNA of the CDR3: TGTGCCAGCAGCCAAAACACGGAGGTAGCTTTCTTT. Protein product: CASSQNTEVAFF.